The source of this TCR beta chain is a study of vaccination and CD4 T cells after COVID-19. On the study more broadly: The convalescents, six males and four females, included two who were Hispanic.

An Oncomine TCR Beta short-read assay was used to sequence the DNA from cultured CD4+ T cells. Cultured CD4+ T cells yielded the extracted genomic DNA. In TCRdb, the PCR reads were re-called with MiXCR into one record per CDR3 protein. The sample includes 8,000 to 10,000 distinct CDR3 sequences, approximately 30% of them seen just once. The treatment here: roughly nine-day PBMC culture with coronavirus spike peptide pools or control peptides (ViraFEST assay). CD4+ T-cell collection from the unexposed donor predated the COVID-19 pandemic (2011-2018). Comment on this clonotype: Its antigen is unknown.

V was pared by 3 bases and J by 2 bases, with 5 bases of the junction left unmatched. CDR1 and CDR2 (germline): LNHNV, YYDKDF (reference sequence). The length of the CDR3 is 15 residues. The chain combines TRBV15 with TRBJ1-1; TRBD1 aligns across 8 bases. The source material was CD4+ T cells from blood, cultured in vitro. This sequence was found in a human donor in good health. The CDR3 reads CATSRGGTGNTEAFF. The CDR3 bases are TGTGCCACCAGCAGGGGGGGGACAGGAAACACTGAAGCTTTCTTT. Full variable domain (remainder filled in from reference TRBV15 and TRBJ1-1): DAMVIQNPRYQVTQFGKPVTLSCSQTLNHNVMYWYQQKSSQAPKLLFHYYDKDFNNEADTPDNFQSRRPNTSFCFLDIRSPGLGDTAMYLCATSRGGTGNTEAFFGQGTRLTVV.